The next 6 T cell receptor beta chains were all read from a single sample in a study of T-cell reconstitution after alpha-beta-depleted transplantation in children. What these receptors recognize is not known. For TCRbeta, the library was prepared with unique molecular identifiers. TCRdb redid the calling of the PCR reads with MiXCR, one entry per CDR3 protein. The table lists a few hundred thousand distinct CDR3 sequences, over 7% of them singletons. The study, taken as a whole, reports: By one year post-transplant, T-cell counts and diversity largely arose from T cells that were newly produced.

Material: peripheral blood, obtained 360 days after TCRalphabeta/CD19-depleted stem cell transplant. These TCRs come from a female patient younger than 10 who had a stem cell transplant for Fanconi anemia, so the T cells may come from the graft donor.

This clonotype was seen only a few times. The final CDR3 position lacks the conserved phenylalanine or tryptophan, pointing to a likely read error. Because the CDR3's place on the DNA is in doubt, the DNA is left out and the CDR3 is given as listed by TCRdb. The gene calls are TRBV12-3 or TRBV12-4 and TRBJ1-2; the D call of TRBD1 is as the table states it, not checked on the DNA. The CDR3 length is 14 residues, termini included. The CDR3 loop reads CASSFPLNHREMRL.

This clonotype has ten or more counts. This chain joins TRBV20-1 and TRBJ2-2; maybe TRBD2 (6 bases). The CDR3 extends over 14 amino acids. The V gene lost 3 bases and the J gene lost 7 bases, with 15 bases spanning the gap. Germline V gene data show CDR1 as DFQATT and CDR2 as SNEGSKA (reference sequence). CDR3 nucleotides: TGCAGTGCTAGCATTCAGAGGGGAGGCGGGGAGCTGTTTTTT. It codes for CSASIQRGGGELFF.

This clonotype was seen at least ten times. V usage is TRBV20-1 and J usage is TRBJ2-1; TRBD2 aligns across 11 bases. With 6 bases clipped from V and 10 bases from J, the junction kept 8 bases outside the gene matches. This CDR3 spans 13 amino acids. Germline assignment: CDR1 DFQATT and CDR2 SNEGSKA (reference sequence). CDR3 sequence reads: CSAELAGVGEQFF. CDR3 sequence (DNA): TGCAGTGCGGAACTAGCGGGAGTTGGGGAGCAGTTCTTC.

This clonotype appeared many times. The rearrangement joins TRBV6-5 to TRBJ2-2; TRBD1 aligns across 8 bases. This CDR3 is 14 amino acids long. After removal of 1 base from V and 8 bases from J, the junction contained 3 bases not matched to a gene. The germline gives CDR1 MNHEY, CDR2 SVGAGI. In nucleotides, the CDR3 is TGTGCCAGCAGTTACTTACAGGGGGTAGGGGAGCTGTTTTTT. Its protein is CASSYLQGVGELFF.

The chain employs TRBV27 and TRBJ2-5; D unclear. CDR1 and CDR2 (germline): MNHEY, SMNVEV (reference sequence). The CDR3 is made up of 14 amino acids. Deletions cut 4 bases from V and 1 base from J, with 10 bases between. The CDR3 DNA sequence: TGTGCCAGCAGTTCGTCCCGGCTCCAAGAGACCCAGTACTTC. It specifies CASSSSRLQETQYF.

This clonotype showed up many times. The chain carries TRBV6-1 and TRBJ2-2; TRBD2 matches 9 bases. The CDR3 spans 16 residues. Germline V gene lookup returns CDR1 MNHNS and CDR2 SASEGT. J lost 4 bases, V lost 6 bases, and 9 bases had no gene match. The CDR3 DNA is TGTGCCAGCAGACAAACCCTAGCGGGAATCACCGGGGAGCTGTTTTTT. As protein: CASRQTLAGITGELFF.